The next 6 T cell receptor beta chains were all read from a single sample in a study of T-cell reconstitution after alpha-beta-depleted transplantation in children. For TCRbeta, the library was prepared with unique molecular identifiers. One entry per CDR3 protein, called by TCRdb with MiXCR from the PCR reads. The sample has 380,000 or so distinct CDR3 sequences, about an eighth seen once. The sample in question was PBMCs, obtained from the stem cell graft. The receptor set was obtained from a human donor who donated a stem cell graft to a child with Fanconi anemia.

This clonotype was counted ten times or more. V is TRBV18 and J is TRBJ1-2; D may be TRBD1 (5 bases). Trimming left V 4 bases short and J 4 bases short, with 16 bases between. The length of the CDR3 is 15 residues. Germline V CDR1 and CDR2: KGHSH, LQKENI. The CDR3 DNA reads TGTGCCAGCTCACTTACCGCGGGACGGCCCTATGGCTACACCTTC. Translated, it gives CASSLTAGRPYGYTF.

As to this clonotype: A much larger clone is a single base away; this may be a read error. The chain employs TRBV4-3 and TRBJ2-1, with TRBD1 as a possible D gene (8 bases). The CDR3 has 16 residues. CDR1 and CDR2 from the germline V gene are LGHNA and YSLEER. The CDR3, as DNA: TGCGCCAGCAGCCAAGAATACAGGGGGGGTTGGAATGAGGAGTTCTTC. Protein product: CASSQEYRGGWNEEFF.

The V gene is TRBV9, the J gene TRBJ2-2; 11 bases match TRBD2. Germline loops: CDR1 SGDLS, CDR2 YYNGEE. Trimming cost V 0 bases and J 5 bases; bases outside gene matches: 9. The CDR3 runs 18 residues. CDR3 coding DNA: TGTGCCAGCAGCGTAGGACTAGCGGGGAGTAAAGGAACCGGGGAGCTGTTTTTT. Encoded protein: CASSVGLAGSKGTGELFF.

The table lists this clonotype with many counts. V gene TRBV29-1 combines with J gene TRBJ2-1, with 9 bases aligning to TRBD1. This CDR3 is built from 12 residues. The germline CDR1 and CDR2 sequences are SQVTM and ANQGSEA. Trimming removed 4 bases from V and 5 bases from J; junction bases left unmatched: 0. The CDR3 sequence: CSVGTGDNEQFF. CDR3 DNA: TGCAGCGTTGGGACAGGGGACAATGAGCAGTTCTTC.

This clonotype has a handful of counts. The genes are TRBV6-5 and TRBJ1-2, with 10 bases fitting TRBD1. The CDR3 has 15 residues. The V gene's germline CDR1 is MNHEY and CDR2 SVGAGI. Trimming at V came to 2 bases and at J to 6 bases, leaving 6 bases not matched to a gene. The DNA for the CDR3 is TGTGCCAGCAGTTACCGTGGGGACAGGGGAAATGGCTACACCTTC. Translated, it gives CASSYRGDRGNGYTF.

This clonotype was found a few times. The chain links TRBV7-2 to TRBJ2-1, with TRBD2 as a possible D gene (5 bases). This CDR3 spans 16 amino acids. Germline V gene data show CDR1 as SGHTA and CDR2 as FQGNSA. V gave up 5 bases and J gave up 0 bases, with 14 bases separating them. CDR3 sequence reads: CASSKDYSSSYNEQFF. CDR3 nucleotide sequence: TGTGCCAGCAGCAAAGACTACTCGAGCTCCTACAATGAGCAGTTCTTC. The complete variable domain, with remaining parts taken from reference TRBV7-2 and TRBJ2-1, reads GAGVSQSPSNKVTEKGKDVELRCDPISGHTALYWYRQSLGQGLEFLIYFQGNSAPDKSGLPSDRFSAERTGGSVSTLTIQRTQQEDSAVYLCASSKDYSSSYNEQFFGPGTRLTVL.